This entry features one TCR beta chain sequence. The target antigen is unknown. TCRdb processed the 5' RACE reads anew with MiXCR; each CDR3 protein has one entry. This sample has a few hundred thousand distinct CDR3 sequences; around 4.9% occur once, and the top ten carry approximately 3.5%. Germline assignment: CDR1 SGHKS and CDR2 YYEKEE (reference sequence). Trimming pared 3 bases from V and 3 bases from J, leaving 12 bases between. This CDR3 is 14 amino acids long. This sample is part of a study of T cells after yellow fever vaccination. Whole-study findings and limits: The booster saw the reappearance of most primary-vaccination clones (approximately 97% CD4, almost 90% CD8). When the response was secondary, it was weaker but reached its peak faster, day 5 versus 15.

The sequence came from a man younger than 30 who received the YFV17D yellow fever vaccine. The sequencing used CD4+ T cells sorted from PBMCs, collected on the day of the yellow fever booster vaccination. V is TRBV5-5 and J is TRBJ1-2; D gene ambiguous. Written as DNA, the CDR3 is TGTGCCAGCAGCTGGGCAGCGAATGACTATGGCTACACCTTC. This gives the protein CASSWAANDYGYTF.